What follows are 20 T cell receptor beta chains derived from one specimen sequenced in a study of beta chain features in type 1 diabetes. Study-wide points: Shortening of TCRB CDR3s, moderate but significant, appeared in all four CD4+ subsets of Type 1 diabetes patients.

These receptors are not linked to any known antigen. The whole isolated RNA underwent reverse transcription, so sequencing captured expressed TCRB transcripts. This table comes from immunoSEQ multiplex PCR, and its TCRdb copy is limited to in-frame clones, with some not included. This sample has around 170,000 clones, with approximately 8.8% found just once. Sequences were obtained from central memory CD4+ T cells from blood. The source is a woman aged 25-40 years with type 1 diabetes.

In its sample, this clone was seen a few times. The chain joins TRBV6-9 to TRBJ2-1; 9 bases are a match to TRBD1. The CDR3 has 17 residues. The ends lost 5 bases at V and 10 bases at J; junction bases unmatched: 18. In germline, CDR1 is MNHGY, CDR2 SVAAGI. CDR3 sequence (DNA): TGTGCCAGCAGTCCCATTCACCGGGACAGGGTCGTTCGGGAGCAGTTCTTC. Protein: CASSPIHRDRVVREQFF.

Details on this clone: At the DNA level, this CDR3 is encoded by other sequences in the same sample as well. In nucleotides, the CDR3 is TGTGCCAGCAGCTTGGACAGGGGGCAAGAGACCCAGTACTTC. Its translation: CASSLDRGQETQYF. V and J are TRBV2 and TRBJ2-5; TRBD1 matches 10 bases. The V and J ends lost 6 bases and 2 bases, in that order; junction bases with no gene match: 3. The CDR3 runs 14 residues. Germline V gene lookup returns CDR1 SNHLY and CDR2 FYNNEI.

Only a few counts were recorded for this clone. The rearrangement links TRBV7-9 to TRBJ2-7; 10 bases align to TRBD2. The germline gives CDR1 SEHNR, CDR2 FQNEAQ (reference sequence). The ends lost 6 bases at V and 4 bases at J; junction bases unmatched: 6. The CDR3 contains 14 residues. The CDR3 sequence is CASRMTSGSYEQYF. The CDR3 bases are TGTGCCAGCAGGATGACTAGCGGGTCTTACGAGCAGTACTTC.

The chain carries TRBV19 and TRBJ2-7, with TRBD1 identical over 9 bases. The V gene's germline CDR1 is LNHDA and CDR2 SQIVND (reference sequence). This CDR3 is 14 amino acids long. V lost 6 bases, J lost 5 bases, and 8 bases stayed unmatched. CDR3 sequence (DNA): TGTGCCAGTAGCACCGGGACAGGGTGGCACGAGCAGTACTTC. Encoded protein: CASSTGTGWHEQYF.

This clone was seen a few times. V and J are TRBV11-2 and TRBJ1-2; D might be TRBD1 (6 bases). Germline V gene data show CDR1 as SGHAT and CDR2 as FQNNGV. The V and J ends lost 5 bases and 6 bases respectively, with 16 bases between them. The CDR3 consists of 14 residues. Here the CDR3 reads CASSTSQGLNGYTF. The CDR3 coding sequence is TGTGCCAGCAGCACGAGCCAGGGGTTGAATGGCTACACCTTC. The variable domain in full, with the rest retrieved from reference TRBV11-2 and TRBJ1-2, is EAGVAQSPRYKIIEKRQSVAFWCNPISGHATLYWYQQILGQGPKLLIQFQNNGVVDDSQLPKDRFSAERLKGVDSTLKIQPAKLEDSAVYLCASSTSQGLNGYTFGSGTRLTVV.

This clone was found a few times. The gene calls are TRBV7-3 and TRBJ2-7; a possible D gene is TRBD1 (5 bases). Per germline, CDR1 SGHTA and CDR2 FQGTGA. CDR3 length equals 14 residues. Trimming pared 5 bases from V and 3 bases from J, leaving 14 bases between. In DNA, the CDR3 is TGTGCCAGCAGCCCCGACAGATTATACTACGAGCAGTACTTC. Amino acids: CASSPDRLYYEQYF.

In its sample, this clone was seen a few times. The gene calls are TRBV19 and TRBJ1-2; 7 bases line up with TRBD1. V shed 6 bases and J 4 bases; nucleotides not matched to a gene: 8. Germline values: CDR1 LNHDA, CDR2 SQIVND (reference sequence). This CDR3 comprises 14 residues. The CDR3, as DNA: TGTGCCAGTAGATTCCAGGGGGTATCCTATGGCTACACCTTC. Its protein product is CASRFQGVSYGYTF.

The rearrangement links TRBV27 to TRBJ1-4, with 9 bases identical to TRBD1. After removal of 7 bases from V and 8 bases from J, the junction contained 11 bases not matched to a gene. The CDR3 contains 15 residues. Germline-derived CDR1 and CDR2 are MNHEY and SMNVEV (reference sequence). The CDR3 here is CASKLRDREGEKLFF. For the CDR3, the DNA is TGTGCCAGCAAACTTAGGGACAGGGAAGGCGAAAAACTGTTTTTT.

The CDR3 DNA is TGTGCCAGCTCACAGTCCGGACAGAACACTGAAGCTTTCTTT. Translating gives CASSQSGQNTEAFF. This rearrangement joins TRBV18 to TRBJ1-1; perhaps TRBD1 as D (5 bases). Trimming stripped 4 bases from V and 1 base from J, with 10 bases between. Germline V gene sequence: CDR1 KGHSH, CDR2 LQKENI. This CDR3 region has 14 residues. The full variable domain, in which reference TRBV18 and TRBJ1-1 provide the parts outside the CDR3, is NAGVMQNPRHLVRRRGQEARLRCSPMKGHSHVYWYRQLPEEGLKFMVYLQKENIIDESGMPKERFSAEFPKEGPSILRIQQVVRGDSAAYFCASSQSGQNTEAFFGQGTRLTVV.

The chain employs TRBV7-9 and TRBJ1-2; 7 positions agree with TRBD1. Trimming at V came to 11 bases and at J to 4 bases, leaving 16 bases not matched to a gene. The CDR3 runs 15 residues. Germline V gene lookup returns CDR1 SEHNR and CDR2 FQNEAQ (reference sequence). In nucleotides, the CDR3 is TGTGCCTCGACAGGGCAATTTGAACGACCCTATGGCTACACCTTC. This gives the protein CASTGQFERPYGYTF.

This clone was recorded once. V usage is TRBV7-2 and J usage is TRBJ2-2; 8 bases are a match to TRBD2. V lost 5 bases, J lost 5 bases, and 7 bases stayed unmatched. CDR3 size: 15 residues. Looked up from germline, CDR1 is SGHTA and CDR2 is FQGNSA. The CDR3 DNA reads TGTGCCAGCAGCGGGCGGGCGGGGGGAACCGGGGAGCTGTTTTTT. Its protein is CASSGRAGGTGELFF.

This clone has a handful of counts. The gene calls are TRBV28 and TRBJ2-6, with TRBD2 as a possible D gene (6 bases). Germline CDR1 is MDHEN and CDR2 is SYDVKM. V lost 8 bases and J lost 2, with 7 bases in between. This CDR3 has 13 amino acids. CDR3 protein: CASGTAGANVLTF. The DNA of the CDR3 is TGTGCCAGCGGGACTGCTGGGGCCAACGTCCTGACTTTC.

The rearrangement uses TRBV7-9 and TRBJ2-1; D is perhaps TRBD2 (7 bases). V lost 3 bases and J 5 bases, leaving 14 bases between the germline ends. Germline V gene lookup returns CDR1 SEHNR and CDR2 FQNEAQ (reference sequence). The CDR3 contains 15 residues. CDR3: CASSLRGGAHNEQFF. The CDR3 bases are TGTGCCAGCAGCTTGAGAGGGGGGGCCCACAATGAGCAGTTCTTC. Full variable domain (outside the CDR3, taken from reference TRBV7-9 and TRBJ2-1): DTGVSQNPRHKITKRGQNVTFRCDPISEHNRLYWYRQTLGQGPEFLTYFQNEAQLEKSRLLSDRFSAERPKGSFSTLEIQRTEQGDSAMYLCASSLRGGAHNEQFFGPGTRLTVL.

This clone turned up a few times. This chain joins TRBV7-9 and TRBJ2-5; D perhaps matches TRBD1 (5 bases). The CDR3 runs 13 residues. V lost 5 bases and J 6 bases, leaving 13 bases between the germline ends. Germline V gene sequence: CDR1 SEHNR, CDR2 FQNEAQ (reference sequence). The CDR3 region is CASSQDRGQTQYF. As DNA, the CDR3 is TGTGCCAGCAGCCAAGATAGGGGTCAGACCCAGTACTTC. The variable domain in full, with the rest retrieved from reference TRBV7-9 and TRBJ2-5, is DTGVSQNPRHKITKRGQNVTFRCDPISEHNRLYWYRQTLGQGPEFLTYFQNEAQLEKSRLLSDRFSAERPKGSFSTLEIQRTEQGDSAMYLCASSQDRGQTQYFGPGTRLLVL.

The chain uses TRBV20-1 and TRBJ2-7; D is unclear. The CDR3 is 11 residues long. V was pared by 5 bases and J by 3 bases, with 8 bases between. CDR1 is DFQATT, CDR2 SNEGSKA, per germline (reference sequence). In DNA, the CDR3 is TGCAGTGCTGCGGATCGCTACGAGCAGTACTTC. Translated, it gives CSAADRYEQYF.

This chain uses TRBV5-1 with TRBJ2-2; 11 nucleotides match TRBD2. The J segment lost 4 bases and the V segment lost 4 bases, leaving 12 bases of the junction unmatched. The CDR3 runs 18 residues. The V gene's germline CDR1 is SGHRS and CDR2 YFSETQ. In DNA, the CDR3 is TGCGCCAGCAGCCCCTTGAATAGCGGGAGGGCCGGCACCGGGGAGCTGTTTTTT. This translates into CASSPLNSGRAGTGELFF.

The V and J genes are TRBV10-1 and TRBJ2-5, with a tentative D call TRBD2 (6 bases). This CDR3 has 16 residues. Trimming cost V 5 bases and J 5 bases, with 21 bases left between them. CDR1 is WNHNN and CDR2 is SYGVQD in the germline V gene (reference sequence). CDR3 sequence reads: CASSSHGDVGGETQYF. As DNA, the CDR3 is TGCGCCAGCAGTTCGCATGGGGACGTTGGAGGGGAGACCCAGTACTTC.

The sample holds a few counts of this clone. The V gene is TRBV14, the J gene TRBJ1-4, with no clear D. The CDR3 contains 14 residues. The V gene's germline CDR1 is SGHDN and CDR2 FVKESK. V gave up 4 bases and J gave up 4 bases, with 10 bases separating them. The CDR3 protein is CASSRWENNEKLFF. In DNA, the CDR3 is TGTGCCAGCAGCCGATGGGAGAATAATGAAAAACTGTTTTTT.

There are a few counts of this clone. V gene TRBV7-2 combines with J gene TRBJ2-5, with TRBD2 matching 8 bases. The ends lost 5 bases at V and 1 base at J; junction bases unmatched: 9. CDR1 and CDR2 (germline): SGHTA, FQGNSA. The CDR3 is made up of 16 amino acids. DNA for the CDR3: TGTGCCAGCAGCGTAATAGCGGGAACGGGCCAAGAGACCCAGTACTTC. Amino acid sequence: CASSVIAGTGQETQYF.

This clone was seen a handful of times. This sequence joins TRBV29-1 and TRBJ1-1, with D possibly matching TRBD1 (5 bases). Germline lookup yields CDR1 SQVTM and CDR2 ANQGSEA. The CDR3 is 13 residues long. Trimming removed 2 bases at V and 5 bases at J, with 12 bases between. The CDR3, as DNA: TGCAGCGTTGAAAGGGGATATCGGACTGAAGCTTTCTTT. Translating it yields CSVERGYRTEAFF.